The clone carrying this T cell receptor (beta chain) has just a few counts. The target antigen is unknown. The data derive from a study of Ad26.COV2.S vaccination and SARS-CoV-2 variants. At the level of the study: In the COV1001 trial, the donor was in the Ad26.COV2.S arm.

Sequenced by immunoSEQ multiplex PCR; TCRdb stores in-frame clones only, minus some. The data contain approximately 350,000 clones, roughly 84% of them seen just once; the ten biggest clones take up 3.4%. The treatment here: about 20 received Ad26.COV2.S at low or high dose, single or two shots; about 5 received placebo; per-sample allocation not given. It was on day 63 after the first vaccine or placebo injection that samples were taken. The sample came from a Boston adult aged 18-55 years. Expression of Wuhan-strain SARS-CoV-2 spike came from the Ad26 vector that formed the vaccine. Study-wide results and limits: Quantification of TCR breadth and depth may have yielded underestimates of total T cell responses.

This TCR derives from a person aged 18-65 years who received the Ad26.COV2.S COVID-19 vaccine or a placebo. Specimen: peripheral blood, collected in a trial of Ad26.COV2.S vaccine versus placebo.

The CDR3 region has the DNA TGCGCCAGCAGCTTTTTGGTTCAAGGCTCCTACAATGAGCAGTTCTTC. Translated, it gives CASSFLVQGSYNEQFF. This chain uses TRBV5-1 with TRBJ2-1; D gene unclear. The CDR3 runs to 16 residues. Germline-derived CDR1 and CDR2 are SGHRS and YFSETQ. Trimming shortened V by 2 bases and J by 0 bases, and 12 bases separated the two germline ends.